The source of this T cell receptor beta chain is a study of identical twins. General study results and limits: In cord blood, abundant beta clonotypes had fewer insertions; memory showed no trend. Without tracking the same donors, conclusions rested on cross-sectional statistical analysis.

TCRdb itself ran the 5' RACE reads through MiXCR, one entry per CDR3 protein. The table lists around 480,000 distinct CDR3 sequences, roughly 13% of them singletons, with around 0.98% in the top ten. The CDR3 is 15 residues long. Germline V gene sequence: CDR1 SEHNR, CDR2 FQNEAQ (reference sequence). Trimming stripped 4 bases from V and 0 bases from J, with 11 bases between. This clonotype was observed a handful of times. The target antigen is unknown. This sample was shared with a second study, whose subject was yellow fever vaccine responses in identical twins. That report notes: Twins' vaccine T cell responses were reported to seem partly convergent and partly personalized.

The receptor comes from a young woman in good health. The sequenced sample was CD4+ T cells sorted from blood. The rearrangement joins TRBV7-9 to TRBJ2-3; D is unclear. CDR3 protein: CASSSKTLSTDTQYF. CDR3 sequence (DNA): TGTGCCAGCAGCTCGAAGACACTTAGCACAGATACGCAGTATTTT.